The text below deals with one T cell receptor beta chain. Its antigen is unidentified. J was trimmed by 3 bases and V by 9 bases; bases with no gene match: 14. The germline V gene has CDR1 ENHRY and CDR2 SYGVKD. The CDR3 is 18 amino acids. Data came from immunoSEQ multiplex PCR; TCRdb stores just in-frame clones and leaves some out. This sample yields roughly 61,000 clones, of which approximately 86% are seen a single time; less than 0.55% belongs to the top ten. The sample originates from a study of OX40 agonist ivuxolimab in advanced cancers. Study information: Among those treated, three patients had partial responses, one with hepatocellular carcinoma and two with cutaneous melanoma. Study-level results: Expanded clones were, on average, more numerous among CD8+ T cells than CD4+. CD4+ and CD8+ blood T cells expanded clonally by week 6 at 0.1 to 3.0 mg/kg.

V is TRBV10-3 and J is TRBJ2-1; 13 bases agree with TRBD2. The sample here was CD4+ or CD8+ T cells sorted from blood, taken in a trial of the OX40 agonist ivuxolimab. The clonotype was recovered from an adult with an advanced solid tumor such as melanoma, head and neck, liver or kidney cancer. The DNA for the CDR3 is TGTGCCATAACAAGGAATTCCGGGACTAGCGGGAACTACAATGAGCAGTTCTTC. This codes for CAITRNSGTSGNYNEQFF.